The clone carrying this TCR beta chain was counted a few times. Its antigen is not identified. The CDR3 covers 17 residues. Germline CDR1 and CDR2: SGHAT and FQNNGV. Trimming pared 0 bases from V and 2 bases from J, leaving 14 bases between. These data belong to a study of cytomegalovirus exposure and HLA in healthy donors. Study context: Early released data comprised about 90 million unique TCRs from HLA-typed donors.

Study results and limitations: In vitro checks showed that a few CMV-associated chains really do target CMV antigens. In terms of immune exposure information, only CMV serostatus was available. Most likely, a cluster of highly shared sequence variants arose as a sequencing artifact.

PCR amplification relied on 60 Vbeta primers (plus 13 Jbeta primers). Clones were read by immunoSEQ multiplex PCR, and TCRdb kept only the in-frame ones, dropping some. The data contain more than 110,000 clones, over 70% of them seen just once; the ten biggest clones take up 5.1%. V usage is TRBV11-2 and J usage is TRBJ1-3; D might be TRBD1 (6 bases). This sequence was found in a male donor in good health and CMV-seronegative. Material for sequencing was PBMCs. DNA for the CDR3: TGTGCCAGCAGCTTAGATGGCGGCGGGGGCACTGGAAACACCATATATTTT. Translation: CASSLDGGGGTGNTIYF. The whole variable domain, remainder taken from reference TRBV11-2 and TRBJ1-3, is EAGVAQSPRYKIIEKRQSVAFWCNPISGHATLYWYQQILGQGPKLLIQFQNNGVVDDSQLPKDRFSAERLKGVDSTLKIQPAKLEDSAVYLCASSLDGGGGTGNTIYFGEGSWLTVV.